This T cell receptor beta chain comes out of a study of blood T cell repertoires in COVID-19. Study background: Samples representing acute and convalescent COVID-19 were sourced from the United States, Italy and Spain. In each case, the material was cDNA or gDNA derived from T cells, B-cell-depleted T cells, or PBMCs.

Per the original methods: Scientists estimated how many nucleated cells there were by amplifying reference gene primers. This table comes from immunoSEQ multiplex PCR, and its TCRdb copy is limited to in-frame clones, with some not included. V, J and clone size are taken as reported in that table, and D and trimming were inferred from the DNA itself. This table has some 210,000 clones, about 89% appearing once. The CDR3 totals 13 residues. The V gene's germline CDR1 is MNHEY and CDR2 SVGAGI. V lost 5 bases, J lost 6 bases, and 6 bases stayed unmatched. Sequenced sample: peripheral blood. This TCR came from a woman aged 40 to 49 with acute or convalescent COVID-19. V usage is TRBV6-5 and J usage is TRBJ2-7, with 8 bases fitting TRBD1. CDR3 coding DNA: TGTGCCAGCAGTCAACGGGACAGGTCCGAGCAGTACGTC. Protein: CASSQRDRSEQYV.